This T cell receptor beta chain was identified during a study of glioma-infiltrating T cells after dendritic cell vaccination. Study summary: Three intradermal dendritic cell vaccine injections were given every two weeks.

The CDR3 covers 15 residues. From germline, CDR1 is MRHNA and CDR2 SNTAGT. Unmatched junction bases numbered 3, after V lost 5 bases and J lost 1 base. Whole-study findings and limits: The cohort had few patients with full blood and tumor sets. Higher TCR clonality did not directly relate to longer survival. Patients with more pretreatment TILs had longer time to progression and survival.

Points on this clone: Its specificity is unknown.

Specified time point: after dendritic cell vaccination, including at tumor progression/relapse. Data came from immunoSEQ multiplex PCR; TCRdb stores just in-frame clones and leaves some out. The sample has around 10,000 clones, 70% to 85% seen once. The V and J genes are TRBV6-4 and TRBJ2-3, with TRBD2 identical over 10 bases. Sequences were derived from blood, sampled after dendritic cell vaccination. The TCR comes from a human donor with glioblastoma. CDR3 sequence reads: CASSSGTSGTDTQYF. CDR3 sequence (DNA): TGTGCCAGCAGTTCCGGGACTAGCGGCACAGATACGCAGTATTTT.